A single sample is the source of the 27 T cell receptor beta chains below, sequenced in a study of blood T cell repertoires in COVID-19 (dated by TCRdb to 2020 to 2022). The library came from the immunoSEQ multiplex PCR assay. What TCRdb holds here is the immuneACCESS table cut down to in-frame rearrangements. Part of the clones is not present; checked against another copy, under half of the missing clones reflect an unresolved V gene, and the others are unexplained. In this sample the table shows 100,000 or so clones, roughly 87% of which occur a single time. The ten largest clones represent 3.5% to 5% of the sample. Sequenced: peripheral blood. Receptors originate from a man aged 50-60 years with acute or convalescent COVID-19.

This chain links TRBV28 with TRBJ2-5; D possibly corresponds to TRBD2 (6 bases). Germline assignment: CDR1 MDHEN and CDR2 SYDVKM. V lost 7 bases, J lost 6 bases, and 21 bases lay in between. The CDR3 spans 15 residues. The CDR3, as DNA: TGTGCCAGCAACCCCCGGGGGATCTCGGGCAAGACCCAGTACTTC. This codes for CASNPRGISGKTQYF.

V is TRBV6-6 and J is TRBJ2-3, with TRBD2 matching over 13 bases. The CDR3 runs to 14 residues. The germline V gene encodes CDR1 MNHNY and CDR2 SVGAGI (reference sequence). Unmatched junction bases numbered 2, after V lost 7 bases and J lost 4 bases. The CDR3 loop reads CASKLAGGADTQYF. In nucleotides, the CDR3 is TGTGCCAGCAAACTAGCGGGGGGGGCAGATACGCAGTATTTT.

The chain is built from TRBV10-3 and TRBJ1-6, with D possibly being TRBD1 (6 bases). CDR1 is ENHRY and CDR2 is SYGVKD in the germline V gene. The CDR3 runs to 14 residues. Trimming removed 10 bases from V and 9 bases from J, with 19 bases in between. CDR3 coding DNA: TGTGCCACACTGGACACAGGGATAGGTTCACCCCTCCACTTT. It translates to CATLDTGIGSPLHF.

The gene calls are TRBV6-1 and TRBJ1-1; perhaps TRBD1 as D (6 bases). CDR1 is MNHNS, CDR2 SASEGT, per germline. V was cut by 1 base and J by 11 bases, with 17 bases left in between. The CDR3 spans 14 residues. CDR3 bases: TGTGCCAGCAGTGAAGACGGGACAAAACCGGGGGCTTTCTTT. Encoded protein: CASSEDGTKPGAFF.

This chain links TRBV30 with TRBJ2-2, with 12 bases fitting TRBD2. The germline gives CDR1 GTSNPN, CDR2 SVGIG (reference sequence). The CDR3 runs 16 residues. Unmatched junction bases numbered 7, after V lost 3 bases and J lost 5 bases. CDR3 residues: CAWSPTSGRITGELFF. In nucleotides, the CDR3 is TGTGCCTGGAGCCCTACTAGCGGGAGGATTACCGGGGAGCTGTTTTTT.

This clone has only a few counts. The CDR3 is CASRQNNSPLHF. CDR3 nucleotide sequence: TGTGCCAGCAGACAAAATAATTCACCCCTCCACTTT. The chain recombines TRBV12-3 or TRBV12-4 with TRBJ1-6; D not certain. The ends were cut back, 6 bases at V and 5 bases at J, with 5 bases in the middle. The CDR3 is 12 amino acids.

The gene calls are TRBV2 and TRBJ2-7; a weak D match, TRBD1 (6 bases). The length of the CDR3 is 17 residues. Trimming removed 4 bases from V and 0 bases from J, with 19 bases in between. Germline assignment: CDR1 SNHLY and CDR2 FYNNEI. In DNA, the CDR3 is TGTGCCAGCAGTGGCGGCTCGGGACATCTAAACTCCTACGAGCAGTACTTC. This codes for CASSGGSGHLNSYEQYF. The full variable domain, with the rest looked up from reference TRBV2 and TRBJ2-7, is EPEVTQTPSHQVTQMGQEVILRCVPISNHLYFYWYRQILGQKVEFLVSFYNNEISEKSEIFDDQFSVERPDGSNFTLKIRSTKLEDSAMYFCASSGGSGHLNSYEQYFGPGTRLTVT.

The chain couples TRBV12-5 to TRBJ2-1; 8 bases map to TRBD1. With 5 bases clipped from V and 4 bases from J, the junction kept 7 bases outside the gene matches. The CDR3 consists of 15 residues. Germline CDR1 and CDR2: LGHNT and FRNRAP. In DNA, the CDR3 is TGTGCTAGTGGTGGGACAGGCGGGGCATACAATGAGCAGTTCTTC. Translated, it gives CASGGTGGAYNEQFF.

The V call is TRBV12-3 or TRBV12-4, the J call TRBJ1-5; D gene uncertain. The CDR3 totals 13 residues. Trimming left V 3 bases short and J 4 bases short, with 7 bases between. The CDR3: CASSLAGNQPQHF. CDR3 DNA sequence: TGTGCCAGCAGTTTGGCGGGGAATCAGCCCCAGCATTTT.

The chain employs TRBV7-2 and TRBJ2-2; TRBD2 matches at 8 bases. With 4 bases clipped from V and 2 bases from J, the junction kept 3 bases outside the gene matches. There are 15 residues in the CDR3. Germline assignment: CDR1 SGHTA and CDR2 FQGNSA. The CDR3 sequence: CASSSTSGNTGELFF. CDR3 DNA: TGTGCCAGCAGCTCCACTAGCGGTAACACCGGGGAGCTGTTTTTT.

The chain has TRBV13 and TRBJ2-1; 8 bases are shared with TRBD2. There are 16 residues in the CDR3. In germline, CDR1 is PRHDT, CDR2 FYEKMQ (reference sequence). Trimming cost V 6 bases and J 4 bases; bases outside gene matches: 11. In DNA form, the CDR3 reads TGTGCCAGCAGGACTCGAGACGGGGGGGAATACAATGAGCAGTTCTTC. Amino acid sequence: CASRTRDGGEYNEQFF.

J is TRBJ2-1 and V is TRBV20-1; 7 bases align to TRBD1. V lost 5 bases, J lost 7 bases, and 2 bases stayed unmatched. The CDR3 spans 11 residues. Germline-derived CDR1 and CDR2 are DFQATT and SNEGSKA (reference sequence). CDR3 sequence reads: CSAPRGNEQFF. As DNA, the CDR3 is TGCAGTGCTCCCAGGGGGAATGAGCAGTTCTTC.

Written as DNA, the CDR3 is TGTGCCAGCAGTTTATCCGGGAGCTCCTACGAGCAGTACTTC. Residues: CASSLSGSSYEQYF. The chain recombines TRBV27 with TRBJ2-7; D perhaps matches TRBD2 (6 bases). CDR3 size: 14 residues. The V gene's germline CDR1 is MNHEY and CDR2 SMNVEV (reference sequence). The V end lost 0 bases, the J end lost 0 bases, and 6 bases lay between the germline ends.

This clone was detected only a few times. V gene TRBV19 combines with J gene TRBJ1-6; D might be TRBD1 (5 bases). This CDR3 is built from 15 residues. The germline V and J ends were trimmed by 6 bases and 3 bases, with 12 bases remaining between them. Germline V gene data show CDR1 as LNHDA and CDR2 as SQIVND (reference sequence). This chain's CDR3 is CASSQGYGYNSPLHF. For the CDR3, the DNA is TGTGCCAGTAGCCAGGGTTACGGCTATAATTCACCCCTCCACTTT. The full variable domain, its missing parts supplied by reference TRBV19 and TRBJ1-6, is DGGITQSPKYLFRKEGQNVTLSCEQNLNHDAMYWYRQDPGQGLRLIYYSQIVNDFQKGDIAEGYSVSREKKESFPLTVTSAQKNPTAFYLCASSQGYGYNSPLHFGNGTRLTVT.

This rearrangement joins TRBV19 to TRBJ2-7; 9 nucleotides line up with TRBD2. CDR3 length: 16 amino acids. V gave up 0 bases and J gave up 6 bases; unmatched junction bases: 9. Germline CDR1 reads LNHDA; CDR2 reads SQIVND (reference sequence). The CDR3 DNA reads TGTGCCAGTAGTATAGAGGCGATAGCGGGAGCGGGCGAGCAGTACTTC. Translating it yields CASSIEAIAGAGEQYF.

The CDR3 region has the DNA TGTGCCAGCAGCCGACTTAGACTAGCGGAAGAAGAGCAGTACTTC. This translates into CASSRLRLAEEEQYF. The chain couples TRBV7-9 to TRBJ2-7; 9 bases align to TRBD2. The CDR3 loop spans 15 amino acids. The germline V gene encodes CDR1 SEHNR and CDR2 FQNEAQ (reference sequence). Germline trimming cut 5 bases from V and 7 bases from J; bases unmatched to any gene: 12.

V is TRBV5-1 and J is TRBJ2-2, with 8 positions matching TRBD2. CDR1 is SGHRS and CDR2 is YFSETQ in the germline V gene. CDR3 length equals 16 residues. J was trimmed by 6 bases and V by 3 bases; bases with no gene match: 10. CDR3 nucleotides: TGCGCCAGCAGCTCAGGGCGGGGGGTTTCGTCCGGGGAGCTGTTTTTT. Its protein product is CASSSGRGVSSGELFF. Complete variable domain (other parts from reference TRBV5-1 and TRBJ2-2): KAGVTQTPRYLIKTRGQQVTLSCSPISGHRSVSWYQQTPGQGLQFLFEYFSETQRNKGNFPGRFSGRQFSNSRSEMNVSTLELGDSALYLCASSSGRGVSSGELFFGEGSRLTVL.

DNA for the CDR3: TGTGCCAGCAGCTTAACCGGGAACAGCTATGGCTACACCTTC. Its protein product is CASSLTGNSYGYTF. The chain is built from TRBV7-9 and TRBJ1-2; D not resolved. Germline V gene sequence: CDR1 SEHNR, CDR2 FQNEAQ (reference sequence). V lost 2 bases to trimming and J lost 4 bases, with 11 bases between them. The CDR3 is 14 residues long.

V is TRBV4-1 and J is TRBJ2-1; 16 nucleotides align to TRBD2. The germline V gene encodes CDR1 MGHRA and CDR2 YSYEKL. There are 15 residues in the CDR3. The V and J ends lost 3 bases and 14 bases, in that order; junction bases with no gene match: 7. CDR3 region: CASSQAGLAGGGEFF. The CDR3 DNA follows: TGCGCCAGCAGCCAGGCGGGACTAGCGGGAGGGGGGGAGTTCTTC.

This clone occurred once. The rearrangement links TRBV3-1 (or the pseudogene TRBV3-2) to TRBJ2-1; D is uncertain. Germline CDR1 is LGHDT and CDR2 is YNNKEL (reference sequence). The V gene lost 4 bases and the J gene lost 7 bases, with 17 bases spanning the gap. The length of the CDR3 is 15 residues. The DNA for the CDR3 is TGTGCCAGCAGCCCCAAAGCGTACCCGACGAATGAGCAGTTCTTC. The encoded protein is CASSPKAYPTNEQFF.

The rearrangement links TRBV5-6 to TRBJ1-2; a weak D match, TRBD1 (5 bases). Trimming stripped 1 base from V and 3 bases from J, with 10 bases between. There are 14 residues in the CDR3. Per the germline V gene, CDR1 is SGHDT and CDR2 is YYEEEE. This chain's CDR3 is CASSLRGSHYGYTF. The DNA for the CDR3 is TGTGCCAGCAGCTTGCGGGGGTCCCACTATGGCTACACCTTC.

The genes are TRBV11-2 and TRBJ2-5; TRBD2 aligns across 7 bases. Germline lookup yields CDR1 SGHAT and CDR2 FQNNGV. V trimming: 1 base; J trimming: 3 bases; junction bases outside the gene matches: 8. The CDR3 contains 16 residues. In DNA form, the CDR3 reads TGTGCCAGCAGCTTAGTTAGTTTGGGGGGGGAAGAGACCCAGTACTTC. Protein sequence: CASSLVSLGGEETQYF.

In its sample, this clone was seen once. J is TRBJ2-1 and V is TRBV9, with 8 bases matching TRBD2. Germline V CDR1 and CDR2: SGDLS, YYNGEE. V shed 4 bases and J 7 bases; nucleotides not matched to a gene: 7. The CDR3 is made up of 14 amino acids. CDR3 region: CASSHFGGENEQFF. The CDR3 DNA is TGTGCCAGCAGCCATTTCGGGGGGGAAAATGAGCAGTTCTTC.

This clone was seen only once. The chain is built from TRBV7-9 and TRBJ1-6; no reliable D call. CDR1 and CDR2 from the germline V gene are SEHNR and FQNEAQ (reference sequence). V was clipped by 4 bases and J by 0 bases, with 13 bases between them. This CDR3 is 17 amino acids long. Here the CDR3 reads CASSSPTTSSYNSPLHF. The CDR3 bases are TGTGCCAGCAGCTCGCCGACAACGAGCTCCTATAATTCACCCCTCCACTTT.

This chain uses TRBV4-1 with TRBJ2-1; 8 positions agree with TRBD1. Germline CDR1 reads MGHRA; CDR2 reads YSYEKL. CDR3 size: 13 residues. J was trimmed by 3 bases and V by 6 bases; bases with no gene match: 1. The CDR3: CASRDRDYNEQFF. CDR3 DNA sequence: TGCGCCAGCAGGGACAGGGACTACAATGAGCAGTTCTTC.

The CDR3 region has the DNA TGCGCCAGCAGTGCGGCTAGCGGAAGCGAGCAGTACTTC. It specifies CASSAASGSEQYF. The rearrangement joins TRBV10-2 to TRBJ2-7, with TRBD2 matching over 7 bases. This CDR3 comprises 13 residues. Germline loops: CDR1 WSHSY, CDR2 SAAADI. V lost 4 bases to trimming and J lost 6 bases; unmatched junction nucleotides: 6.

The rearrangement links TRBV10-3 to TRBJ2-2; tentatively, D is TRBD1 (6 bases). The germline V gene encodes CDR1 ENHRY and CDR2 SYGVKD. CDR3 length equals 15 residues. Trimming took 7 bases from V and 1 from J, leaving 13 bases between them. In nucleotides, the CDR3 is TGTGCCATCACGAGACAGGCTAAGAACACCGGGGAGCTGTTTTTT. It specifies CAITRQAKNTGELFF.